These T cell receptor beta chains were read from a single sample in a study of cytotoxic CD8 clonotypes in ibrutinib-treated CLL. Data came from immunoSEQ multiplex PCR; TCRdb stores just in-frame clones and leaves some out. The sample holds about 29,000 clones, roughly 85% seen once. This sample comprised PBMCs, obtained after 24 months of ibrutinib treatment. The receptors here all came from a human donor with chronic lymphocytic leukemia. Both conserved end residues are part of each CDR3. Each record gives: CDR3 DNA, CDR3 protein, V gene, clone size, J gene, D gene. The D gene is left open where the match is weak. Clone size is stated in some rows and not others, as once, few, many or a class when expanded.

DNA: TGTGCCAGCAGCTCGCCGACAGGGAAGGGGGAAGCTTTCTTT; CDR3: CASSSPTGKGEAFF; V: TRBV7-9; size: NA; J: TRBJ1-1; D: TRBD1
DNA: TGTGCCAGCAGCTTATATGGGCGGTTGAACACTGAAGCTTTCTTT; CDR3: CASSLYGRLNTEAFF; V: TRBV11-2; size: NA; J: TRBJ1-1; D: NA
DNA: TGTGCCAGCAGCCCTAGTGTGGGTGAGGACACTGAAGCTTTCTTT; CDR3: CASSPSVGEDTEAFF; V: TRBV11-2; size: once; J: TRBJ1-1; D: NA
DNA: TGTGCCAGCAGTTACTCGCCCTCTAATCAGCCCCAGCATTTT; CDR3: CASSYSPSNQPQHF; V: TRBV6-5; size: few; J: TRBJ1-5; D: NA
DNA: TGCGCCAGCAGCCCCGAAGGTTCCATGCAAGACTCTGGGGCCAACGTCCTGACTTTC; CDR3: CASSPEGSMQDSGANVLTF; V: TRBV5-1; size: NA; J: TRBJ2-6; D: NA
DNA: TGTGCCAGTAGTAATCCAACAGCCCGCTCTGGAAACACCATATATTTT; CDR3: CASSNPTARSGNTIYF; V: TRBV19; size: NA; J: TRBJ1-3; D: NA
DNA: TGTGCCAGCAGCATTGACAGGGCGAACACTGAAGCTTTCTTT; CDR3: CASSIDRANTEAFF; V: TRBV9; size: NA; J: TRBJ1-1; D: TRBD1
DNA: TGTGCCAGCAGCAACCCGTTGCGGACAGAATCGGCGGTCTATGGCTACACCTTC; CDR3: CASSNPLRTESAVYGYTF; V: TRBV21-1; size: few; J: TRBJ1-2; D: NA
DNA: TGTGCCAGCAGTTCCTCGGGACAATATTCACCCCTCCACTTT; CDR3: CASSSSGQYSPLHF; V: TRBV6-5; size: NA; J: TRBJ1-6; D: NA
DNA: TGTGCCACCAGCAGCCACGGGACAGGGCTTAATGAAAAACTGTTTTTT; CDR3: CATSSHGTGLNEKLFF; V: TRBV15; size: NA; J: TRBJ1-4; D: TRBD1
DNA: TGTGCCAGCAGCGTCGGGACTACCTCATCCGGGGAGCTGTTTTTT; CDR3: CASSVGTTSSGELFF; V: TRBV9; size: NA; J: TRBJ2-2; D: TRBD2